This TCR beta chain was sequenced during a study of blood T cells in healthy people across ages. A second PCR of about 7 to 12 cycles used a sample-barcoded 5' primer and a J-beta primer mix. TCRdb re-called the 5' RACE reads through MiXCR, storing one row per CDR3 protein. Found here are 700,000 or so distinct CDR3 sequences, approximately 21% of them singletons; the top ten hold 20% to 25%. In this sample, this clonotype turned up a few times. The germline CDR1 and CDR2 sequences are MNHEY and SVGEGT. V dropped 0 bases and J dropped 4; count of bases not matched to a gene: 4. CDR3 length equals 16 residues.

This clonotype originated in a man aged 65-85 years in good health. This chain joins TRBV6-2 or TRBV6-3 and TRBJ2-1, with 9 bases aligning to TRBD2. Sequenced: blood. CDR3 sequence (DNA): TGTGCCAGCAGTTACTCTCCTAGCGGGACATACAATGAGCAGTTCTTC. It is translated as CASSYSPSGTYNEQFF.